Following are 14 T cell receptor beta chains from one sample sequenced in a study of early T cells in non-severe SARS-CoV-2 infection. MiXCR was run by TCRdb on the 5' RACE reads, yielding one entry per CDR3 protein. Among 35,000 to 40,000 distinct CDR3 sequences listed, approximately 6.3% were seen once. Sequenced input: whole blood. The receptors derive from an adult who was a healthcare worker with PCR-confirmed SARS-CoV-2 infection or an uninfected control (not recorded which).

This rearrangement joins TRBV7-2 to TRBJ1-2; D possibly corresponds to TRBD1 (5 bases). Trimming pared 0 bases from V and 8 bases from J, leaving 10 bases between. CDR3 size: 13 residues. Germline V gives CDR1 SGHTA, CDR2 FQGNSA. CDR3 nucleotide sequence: TGTGCCAGCAGCTTAGCGACAGCCAACGGCTACACCTTC. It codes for CASSLATANGYTF.

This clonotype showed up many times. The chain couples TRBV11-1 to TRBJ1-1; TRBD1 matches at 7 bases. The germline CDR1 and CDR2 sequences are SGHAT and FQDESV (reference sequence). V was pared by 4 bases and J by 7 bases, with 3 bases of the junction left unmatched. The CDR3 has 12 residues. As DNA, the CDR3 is TGTGCCAGCAGCTCCTGGACAGGTGAAGCTTTCTTT. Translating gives CASSSWTGEAFF.

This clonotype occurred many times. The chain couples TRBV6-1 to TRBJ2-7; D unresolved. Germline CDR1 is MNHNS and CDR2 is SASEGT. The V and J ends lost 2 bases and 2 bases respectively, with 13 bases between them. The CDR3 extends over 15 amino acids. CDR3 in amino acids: CASSERFWLTYEQYF. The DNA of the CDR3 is TGTGCCAGCAGTGAACGGTTTTGGCTGACCTACGAGCAGTACTTC.

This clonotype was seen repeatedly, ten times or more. The CDR3 nucleotides are TGCGCCAGCAGCTTGCTAGCGGCCGGGGACGAGCAGTACTTC. Translating it yields CASSLLAAGDEQYF. The chain employs TRBV5-1 and TRBJ2-7; TRBD2 aligns across 7 bases. This CDR3 has 14 amino acids. V gave up 1 base and J gave up 5 bases; unmatched junction bases: 6. Germline values: CDR1 SGHRS, CDR2 YFSETQ. Full variable domain (outside the CDR3, taken from reference TRBV5-1 and TRBJ2-7): KAGVTQTPRYLIKTRGQQVTLSCSPISGHRSVSWYQQTPGQGLQFLFEYFSETQRNKGNFPGRFSGRQFSNSRSEMNVSTLELGDSALYLCASSLLAAGDEQYFGPGTRLTVT.

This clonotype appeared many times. This CDR3 is CASSSRTGYTQYF. CDR3 DNA sequence: TGTGCCAGCAGCTCCCGGACTGGTTATACGCAGTATTTT. V is TRBV5-6 and J is TRBJ2-3; TRBD2 is a possible D gene (5 bases). Germline V gene lookup returns CDR1 SGHDT and CDR2 YYEEEE. The CDR3 covers 13 residues. V lost 3 bases and J lost 7, with 12 bases in between.

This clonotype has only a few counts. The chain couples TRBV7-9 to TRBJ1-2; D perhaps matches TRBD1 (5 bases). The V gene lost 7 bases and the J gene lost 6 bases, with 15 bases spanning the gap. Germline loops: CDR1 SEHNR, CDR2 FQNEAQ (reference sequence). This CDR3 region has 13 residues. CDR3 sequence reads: CASTPRGTDGYTF. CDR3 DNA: TGTGCCAGCACACCTAGGGGTACAGATGGCTACACCTTC.

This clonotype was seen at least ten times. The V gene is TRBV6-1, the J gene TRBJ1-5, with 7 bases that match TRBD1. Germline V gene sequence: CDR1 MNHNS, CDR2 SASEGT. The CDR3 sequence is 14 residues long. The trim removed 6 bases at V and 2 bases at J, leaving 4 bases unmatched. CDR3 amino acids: CASSLQGRNQPQHF. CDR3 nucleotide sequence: TGTGCCAGCAGCCTACAGGGGCGCAATCAGCCCCAGCATTTT.

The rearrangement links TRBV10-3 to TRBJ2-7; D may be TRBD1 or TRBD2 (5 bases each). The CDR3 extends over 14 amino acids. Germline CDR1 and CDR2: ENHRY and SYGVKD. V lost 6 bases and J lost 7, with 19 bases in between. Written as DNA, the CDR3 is TGTGCCATCAGACCGGGACGGGATCCTAGAGAGCAGTACTTC. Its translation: CAIRPGRDPREQYF.

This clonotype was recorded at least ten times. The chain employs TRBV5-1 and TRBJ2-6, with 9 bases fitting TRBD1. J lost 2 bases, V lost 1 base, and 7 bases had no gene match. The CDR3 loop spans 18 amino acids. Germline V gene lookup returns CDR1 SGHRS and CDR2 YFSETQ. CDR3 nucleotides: TGCGCCAGCAGCTTGAGACAGGGGGTCCCCGCTGGGGCCAACGTCCTGACTTTC. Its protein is CASSLRQGVPAGANVLTF. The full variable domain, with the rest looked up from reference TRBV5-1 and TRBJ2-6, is KAGVTQTPRYLIKTRGQQVTLSCSPISGHRSVSWYQQTPGQGLQFLFEYFSETQRNKGNFPGRFSGRQFSNSRSEMNVSTLELGDSALYLCASSLRQGVPAGANVLTFGAGSRLTVL.

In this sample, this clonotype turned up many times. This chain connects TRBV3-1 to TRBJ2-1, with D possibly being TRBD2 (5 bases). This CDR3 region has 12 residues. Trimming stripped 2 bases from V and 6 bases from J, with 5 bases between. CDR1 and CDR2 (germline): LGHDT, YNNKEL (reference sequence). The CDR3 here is CASSQRGNEQFF. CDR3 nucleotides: TGTGCCAGCAGCCAACGGGGCAATGAGCAGTTCTTC.

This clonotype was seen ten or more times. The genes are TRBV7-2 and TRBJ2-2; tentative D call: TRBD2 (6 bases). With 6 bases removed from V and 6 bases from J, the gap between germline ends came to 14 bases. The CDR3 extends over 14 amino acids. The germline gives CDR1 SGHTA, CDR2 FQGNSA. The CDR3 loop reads CASRLGASAGELFF. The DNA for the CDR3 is TGTGCCAGCAGACTCGGGGCTAGCGCCGGGGAGCTGTTTTTT.

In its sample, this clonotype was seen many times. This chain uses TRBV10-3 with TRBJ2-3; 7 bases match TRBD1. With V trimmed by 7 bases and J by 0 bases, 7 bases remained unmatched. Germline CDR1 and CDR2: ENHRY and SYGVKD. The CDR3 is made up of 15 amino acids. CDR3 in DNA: TGTGCCATCACCCTCGGGACAGCTAGCACAGATACGCAGTATTTT. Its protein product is CAITLGTASTDTQYF.

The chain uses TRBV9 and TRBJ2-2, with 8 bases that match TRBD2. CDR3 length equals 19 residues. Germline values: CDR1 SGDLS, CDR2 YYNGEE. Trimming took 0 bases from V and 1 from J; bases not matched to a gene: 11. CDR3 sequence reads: CASSVAKEWAGGNTGELFF. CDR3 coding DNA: TGTGCCAGCAGCGTAGCTAAAGAGTGGGCGGGAGGGAACACCGGGGAGCTGTTTTTT.

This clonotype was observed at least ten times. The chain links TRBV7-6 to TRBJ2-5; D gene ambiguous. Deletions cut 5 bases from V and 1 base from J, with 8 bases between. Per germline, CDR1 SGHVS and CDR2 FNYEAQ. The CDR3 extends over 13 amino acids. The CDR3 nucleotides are TGTGCCAGCAGCCAGACCCTCCAAGAGACCCAGTACTTC. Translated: CASSQTLQETQYF.